This TCR beta chain emerged from a study of beta chain features in type 1 diabetes. This clone has only a few counts. The CDR3 has 16 amino acids. Germline V gene data show CDR1 as MDHEN and CDR2 as SYDVKM. Germline trimming cut 5 bases from V and 6 bases from J; bases unmatched to any gene: 11. Expressed TCRB transcripts were sequenced because the isolated RNA had all been reverse transcribed beforehand. Clones were sequenced by immunoSEQ multiplex PCR, and TCRdb holds only the in-frame ones, with some missing. The table has around 190,000 clones, approximately 13% seen once. CD4+ naive, central memory, regulatory and stem cell-like memory cells were sorted via CD45RO/CCR7/CD25/CD127/CD95/CD27.

Sequenced: central memory CD4+ T cells from blood. The gene calls are TRBV28 and TRBJ1-5, with 9 positions matching TRBD1. This receptor was taken from a woman aged 18 to 35 in good health. This chain's CDR3 is CASSGTGQGLGQPQHF. The CDR3, as DNA: TGTGCCAGCAGTGGGACGGGACAGGGTCTCGGTCAGCCCCAGCATTTT.